Listed below are T cell receptor beta chains from one sample, sequenced in a study of T cells in narcolepsy. Only in-frame clones appear in the TCRdb table, and some are missing; sequencing was by immunoSEQ multiplex PCR. The sample records about 34,000 clones, about 81% being singletons. Sample: CD45RA- memory CD4+ T cells from PBMCs. The receptors stem from a human donor with narcolepsy. The CDR3 runs from the conserved cysteine through the conserved F or W. D genes are given only for firm matches. Rows may omit the clone size; those that give it use once, few, many or a size class.

d_call: NA; v_call: TRBV20-1; j_call: TRBJ2-1; clone_size: NA; cdr3_aa: CSAAAPGEQFF; cdr3_nt: TGCAGTGCAGCAGCCCCGGGTGAGCAGTTCTTC
d_call: NA; v_call: TRBV4-2; j_call: TRBJ2-1; clone_size: once; cdr3_aa: CASSRGRDTNYNEQFF; cdr3_nt: TGTGCCAGCAGCCGAGGCCGGGACACCAACTACAATGAGCAGTTCTTC
d_call: TRBD1; v_call: TRBV7-8; j_call: TRBJ2-4; clone_size: once; cdr3_aa: CASSSGTGIIGSKNIQYF; cdr3_nt: TGTGCCAGCAGCTCCGGGACAGGGATAATCGGGTCCAAAAACATTCAGTACTTC
d_call: TRBD1; v_call: TRBV11-2; j_call: TRBJ1-2; clone_size: once; cdr3_aa: CASSLGQGARGYTF; cdr3_nt: TGTGCCAGCAGCTTGGGACAGGGGGCGCGGGGCTACACCTTC
d_call: NA; v_call: TRBV2; j_call: TRBJ2-6; clone_size: NA; cdr3_aa: CASSYEGAGANVLTF; cdr3_nt: TGTGCCAGCTCATATGAAGGGGCTGGGGCCAACGTCCTGACTTTC
d_call: NA; v_call: TRBV7-6; j_call: TRBJ2-3; clone_size: once; cdr3_aa: CASSLAFSSIIAGEEDTQYF; cdr3_nt: TGTGCCAGCAGCTTAGCGTTCTCCTCCATTATTGCTGGGGAGGAAGATACGCAGTATTTT
d_call: TRBD1; v_call: TRBV11-2; j_call: TRBJ1-1; clone_size: NA; cdr3_aa: CASSVTLQGATQEKAFF; cdr3_nt: TGTGCCAGCAGCGTAACTCTACAGGGGGCGACCCAAGAGAAAGCTTTCTTT
d_call: NA; v_call: TRBV5-1; j_call: TRBJ2-3; clone_size: NA; cdr3_aa: CASSLGAADTQYF; cdr3_nt: TGCGCCAGCAGCTTGGGGGCCGCAGATACGCAGTATTTT
d_call: NA; v_call: TRBV19; j_call: TRBJ1-3; clone_size: once; cdr3_aa: CASSSAWGIDTIYF; cdr3_nt: TGTGCCAGTAGTAGCGCCTGGGGGATCGACACCATATATTTT
d_call: TRBD2; v_call: TRBV5-1; j_call: TRBJ2-3; clone_size: NA; cdr3_aa: CASAQGLATDTQYF; cdr3_nt: TGCGCCAGCGCCCAGGGACTAGCAACAGATACGCAGTATTTT
d_call: NA; v_call: TRBV7-2; j_call: TRBJ1-2; clone_size: NA; cdr3_aa: CASSLEIASGYTF; cdr3_nt: TGTGCCAGCAGCTTAGAGATCGCATCAGGCTACACCTTC
d_call: TRBD1; v_call: TRBV5-4; j_call: TRBJ1-2; clone_size: NA; cdr3_aa: CASSVPGQNYGYTF; cdr3_nt: TGTGCCAGCAGCGTTCCGGGACAGAACTATGGCTACACCTTC
d_call: NA; v_call: TRBV28; j_call: TRBJ1-6; clone_size: NA; cdr3_aa: CASSLPSRRNSPLHF; cdr3_nt: TGTGCCAGCAGTCTACCCTCTCGGCGGAATTCACCCCTCCACTTT
d_call: NA; v_call: TRBV6-5; j_call: TRBJ1-5; clone_size: NA; cdr3_aa: CASRTQGGGNQPQHF; cdr3_nt: TGTGCCAGCAGAACACAGGGAGGGGGCAATCAGCCCCAGCATTTT
d_call: TRBD1; v_call: TRBV5-1; j_call: TRBJ1-1; clone_size: NA; cdr3_aa: CASSFRDRGRTEAFF; cdr3_nt: TGCGCCAGCAGCTTCCGGGACAGGGGTCGCACTGAAGCTTTCTTT
d_call: NA; v_call: TRBV10-3; j_call: TRBJ2-3; clone_size: NA; cdr3_aa: CALAPGAADTQYF; cdr3_nt: TGTGCCTTGGCTCCGGGGGCTGCAGATACGCAGTATTTT
d_call: NA; v_call: TRBV30; j_call: TRBJ1-6; clone_size: NA; cdr3_aa: CAWSVLSSYNSPLHF; cdr3_nt: TGTGCCTGGAGTGTTTTGAGCTCCTATAATTCACCCCTCCACTTT
d_call: TRBD2; v_call: TRBV9; j_call: TRBJ2-1; clone_size: NA; cdr3_aa: CASSPAGDYNEQFF; cdr3_nt: TGTGCCAGCAGCCCAGCGGGAGACTACAATGAGCAGTTCTTC
d_call: NA; v_call: TRBV2; j_call: TRBJ2-5; clone_size: NA; cdr3_aa: CASSADLGRETQYF; cdr3_nt: TGTGCCAGCAGTGCGGACTTGGGGAGGGAGACCCAGTACTTC
d_call: NA; v_call: TRBV5-7; j_call: TRBJ1-1; clone_size: NA; cdr3_aa: CASKVGSEGVSTEAFF; cdr3_nt: TGTGCCAGCAAAGTCGGAAGCGAGGGAGTGAGCACTGAAGCTTTCTTT
d_call: NA; v_call: TRBV10-3; j_call: TRBJ2-3; clone_size: NA; cdr3_aa: CASTLSRGAVDTQYF; cdr3_nt: TGTGCCAGCACCCTTAGTCGGGGGGCGGTAGATACGCAGTATTTT
d_call: TRBD2; v_call: TRBV9; j_call: TRBJ2-2; clone_size: NA; cdr3_aa: CASRLAGHTGELFF; cdr3_nt: TGTGCCAGCAGGCTAGCGGGACACACCGGGGAGCTGTTTTTT
d_call: TRBD1; v_call: TRBV4-3; j_call: TRBJ1-2; clone_size: NA; cdr3_aa: CASSQDFVQGASYTF; cdr3_nt: TGCGCCAGCAGCCAAGATTTTGTTCAGGGGGCGAGCTACACCTTC
d_call: NA; v_call: TRBV29-1; j_call: TRBJ1-2; clone_size: NA; cdr3_aa: CSVLRSRVDGYTF; cdr3_nt: TGCAGCGTCCTCCGGTCCAGGGTCGACGGCTACACCTTC
d_call: TRBD2; v_call: TRBV15; j_call: TRBJ2-1; clone_size: once; cdr3_aa: CATSRPGTSGGFSYNEQFF; cdr3_nt: TGTGCCACCAGCAGACCCGGGACTAGCGGAGGTTTTTCCTACAATGAGCAGTTCTTC
d_call: TRBD1; v_call: TRBV9; j_call: TRBJ1-4; clone_size: once; cdr3_aa: CASSVEGTVSEKLFF; cdr3_nt: TGTGCCAGCAGCGTAGAAGGGACAGTGAGTGAAAAACTGTTTTTT
d_call: NA; v_call: TRBV6-5; j_call: TRBJ1-2; clone_size: once; cdr3_aa: CASSRTGTIYGYTF; cdr3_nt: TGTGCCAGCAGCCGTACAGGCACTATCTACGGCTACACCTTC
d_call: NA; v_call: TRBV6-4; j_call: TRBJ2-2; clone_size: few; cdr3_aa: CASSVVQGSGELFF; cdr3_nt: TGTGCCAGCAGCGTCGTTCAGGGGTCCGGGGAGCTGTTTTTT
d_call: NA; v_call: TRBV7-6; j_call: TRBJ1-4; clone_size: few; cdr3_aa: CASRLPTVGKLFF; cdr3_nt: TGTGCCAGCAGACTGCCCACTGTCGGAAAACTGTTTTTT
d_call: TRBD1; v_call: TRBV29-1; j_call: TRBJ1-5; clone_size: NA; cdr3_aa: CSAGQGIGQPQHF; cdr3_nt: TGCAGCGCCGGACAGGGGATAGGTCAGCCCCAGCATTTT
d_call: NA; v_call: TRBV30; j_call: TRBJ1-2; clone_size: NA; cdr3_aa: CAWSKGFYGYTF; cdr3_nt: TGTGCCTGGAGTAAGGGCTTCTATGGCTACACCTTC
d_call: NA; v_call: TRBV6-1; j_call: TRBJ2-7; clone_size: NA; cdr3_aa: CASRTGSEQYF; cdr3_nt: TGTGCCAGCAGAACAGGTTCCGAGCAGTACTTC
d_call: NA; v_call: TRBV12-5; j_call: TRBJ1-2; clone_size: few; cdr3_aa: CASGPGSSDYGYTF; cdr3_nt: TGTGCTAGTGGGCCAGGGTCATCTGACTATGGCTACACCTTC
d_call: NA; v_call: TRBV5-1; j_call: TRBJ1-1; clone_size: few; cdr3_aa: CASSLVGEATEAFF; cdr3_nt: TGCGCCAGCAGCTTGGTGGGGGAGGCCACTGAAGCTTTCTTT
d_call: NA; v_call: TRBV19; j_call: TRBJ2-5; clone_size: NA; cdr3_aa: CASSPRQGRGETQYF; cdr3_nt: TGTGCCAGTAGTCCTCGGCAGGGGCGAGGAGAGACCCAGTACTTC
d_call: NA; v_call: TRBV12-5; j_call: TRBJ1-4; clone_size: NA; cdr3_aa: CASGLWADNEKLFF; cdr3_nt: TGTGCTAGTGGTTTGTGGGCCGATAATGAAAAACTGTTTTTT
d_call: NA; v_call: TRBV7-8; j_call: TRBJ2-5; clone_size: NA; cdr3_aa: CASSLVEYSETQYF; cdr3_nt: TGTGCCAGCAGCTTAGTGGAATATTCGGAGACCCAGTACTTC
d_call: NA; v_call: TRBV4-3; j_call: TRBJ1-4; clone_size: few; cdr3_aa: CASSQDAHGSPGEKLFF; cdr3_nt: TGCGCCAGCAGCCAAGACGCCCACGGGAGCCCGGGAGAAAAACTGTTTTTT
d_call: NA; v_call: TRBV11-2; j_call: TRBJ1-1; clone_size: NA; cdr3_aa: CASSLDRDREAFF; cdr3_nt: TGTGCCAGCAGCTTAGATCGTGACAGGGAAGCTTTCTTT
d_call: TRBD2; v_call: TRBV7-9; j_call: TRBJ2-7; clone_size: medium-sized; cdr3_aa: CASAVGLAGEQYF; cdr3_nt: TGTGCCTCAGCAGTGGGACTAGCGGGTGAGCAGTACTTC
d_call: NA; v_call: TRBV7-9; j_call: TRBJ2-5; clone_size: NA; cdr3_aa: CASSLSGRMQTQYF; cdr3_nt: TGTGCCAGCAGCTTATCGGGGAGGATGCAGACCCAGTACTTC
d_call: NA; v_call: TRBV7-2; j_call: TRBJ1-1; clone_size: NA; cdr3_aa: CASSPQGRSTEAFF; cdr3_nt: TGTGCCAGCAGCCCCCAGGGTCGGAGCACTGAAGCTTTCTTT
d_call: NA; v_call: TRBV7-6; j_call: TRBJ2-3; clone_size: NA; cdr3_aa: CASSLGKADTQYF; cdr3_nt: TGTGCCAGCAGCTTAGGGAAGGCAGATACGCAGTATTTT
d_call: NA; v_call: TRBV7-6; j_call: TRBJ2-7; clone_size: NA; cdr3_aa: CASSLRAGHSYEQYF; cdr3_nt: TGTGCCAGCAGCTTAAGGGCGGGGCACTCCTACGAGCAGTACTTC
d_call: NA; v_call: TRBV6-1; j_call: TRBJ1-2; clone_size: few; cdr3_aa: CASSLDARGYGYTF; cdr3_nt: TGTGCCAGCAGTTTGGACGCCCGAGGCTATGGCTACACCTTC